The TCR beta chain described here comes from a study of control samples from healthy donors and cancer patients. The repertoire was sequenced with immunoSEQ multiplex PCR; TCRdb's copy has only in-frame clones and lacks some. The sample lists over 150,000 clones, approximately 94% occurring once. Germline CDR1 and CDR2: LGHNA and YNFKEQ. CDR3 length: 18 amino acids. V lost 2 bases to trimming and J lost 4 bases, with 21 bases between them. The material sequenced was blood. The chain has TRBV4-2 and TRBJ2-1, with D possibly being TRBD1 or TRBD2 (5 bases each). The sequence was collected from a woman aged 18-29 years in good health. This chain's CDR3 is CASSQPTRGLGVYNEQFF. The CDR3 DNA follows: TGTGCCAGCAGCCAACCTACCCGGGGTCTGGGGGTTTACAATGAGCAGTTCTTC.